This entry concerns a single T cell receptor beta chain. Its antigen is as yet unknown. This sample was included in a study of OX40 agonist ivuxolimab in advanced cancers. Study as a whole: Given to patients was ivuxolimab, an agonistic anti-OX40 (CD134) antibody. Ivuxolimab was administered intravenously to patients at 0.01 to 10 mg/kg every 2 weeks.

Study-wide results and limits: Expanded clones belonging to CD8+ T cells outnumbered, on average, those of CD4+.

Data came from immunoSEQ multiplex PCR; TCRdb stores just in-frame clones and leaves some out. The sample holds around 18,000 clones, around 87% seen once. The specimen was CD4+ or CD8+ T cells sorted from blood, collected in a trial of the OX40 agonist ivuxolimab. The receptor's source is an adult with an advanced solid tumor such as melanoma, head and neck, liver or kidney cancer.

CDR3 nucleotides: TGTGCCAGTAGTATAGACCCCTCAGGTCAGCCCCAGCATTTT. Its translation is CASSIDPSGQPQHF. The chain links TRBV19 to TRBJ1-5, with no clear D. The CDR3 is 14 residues long. V was pared by 0 bases and J by 6 bases, with 9 bases between. Germline lookup yields CDR1 LNHDA and CDR2 SQIVND (reference sequence).